Sequencing of this TCR beta chain was carried out in a study of graft-versus-host responses after intestinal transplantation. About the research overall: Recipients got multivisceral, liver-intestinal, or isolated intestinal transplants. After anti-thymocyte globulin induction, recipients took tacrolimus and steroids for 3 to 4 years.

This CDR3 comprises 16 residues. The germline gives CDR1 MNHEY, CDR2 SMNVEV (reference sequence). V lost 1 base to trimming and J lost 11 bases, with 20 bases between them. With respect to this clone: Its target is not known. A far larger clone is a single base away, which makes a read error likely. Distinct nucleotide sequences in the sample also encode this CDR3.

Findings and limits, study-wide: Investigators detected GvH clones in recipient marrow, with some emerging earlier in ileum or blood. There was an association between peak levels of circulating GvH clones and early post-transplant HvG declines.

Data came from immunoSEQ multiplex PCR; TCRdb stores just in-frame clones and leaves some out. The repertoire holds approximately 92,000 clones, with around 90% as singletons. This sample comprised unstimulated CD8+ T cells sorted from spleen or lymph node cells, obtained before intestinal transplant. The receptor's source is a human donor who received an intestinal transplant. The genes are TRBV27 and TRBJ1-4, with D unclear. The CDR3 DNA reads as TGTGCCAGCAGTTTATACAGTACGGGGTGGAGGGAGAAACTGTTTTTT. This translates into CASSLYSTGWREKLFF.